The next 3 T cell receptor beta chains were all read from a single sample in a study of blood T cell repertoires in COVID-19. Assay used: immunoSEQ multiplex PCR; TCRdb lists only in-frame clones, some missing. Of fewer than 30,000 clones in the sample, more than 85% were seen once. Sequencing used peripheral blood. The receptors originated from a human donor with active COVID-19. The donor label of this sample is uncertain.

This sequence joins TRBV10-3 and TRBJ1-3; D ambiguous. The germline V gene has CDR1 ENHRY and CDR2 SYGVKD. This CDR3 spans 16 amino acids. V dropped 7 bases and J dropped 0 bases, with 16 bases sitting between them. CDR3 protein: CAITPGSLSSGNTIYF. In nucleotides, the CDR3 is TGTGCCATCACTCCGGGTTCCCTGAGCTCTGGAAACACCATATATTTT.

J is TRBJ1-6 and V is TRBV27; D perhaps matches TRBD1 (5 bases). The V gene's germline CDR1 is MNHEY and CDR2 SMNVEV (reference sequence). Trimming left V 7 bases short and J 0 bases short, with 13 bases between. This CDR3 spans 16 amino acids. The CDR3 sequence: CASTSQGSSYNSPLHF. Written as DNA, the CDR3 is TGTGCCAGCACCTCTCAGGGAAGCTCCTATAATTCACCCCTCCACTTT.

V usage is TRBV15 and J usage is TRBJ2-1, with D perhaps matching TRBD2 (5 bases). This CDR3 contains 13 residues. Deletions cut 5 bases from V and 7 bases from J, with 12 bases between. Germline CDR1 and CDR2: LNHNV and YYDKDF (reference sequence). The CDR3 DNA follows: TGTGCCACCAGCGGGGAGTCTTGGAATGAGCAGTTCTTC. Protein sequence: CATSGESWNEQFF.